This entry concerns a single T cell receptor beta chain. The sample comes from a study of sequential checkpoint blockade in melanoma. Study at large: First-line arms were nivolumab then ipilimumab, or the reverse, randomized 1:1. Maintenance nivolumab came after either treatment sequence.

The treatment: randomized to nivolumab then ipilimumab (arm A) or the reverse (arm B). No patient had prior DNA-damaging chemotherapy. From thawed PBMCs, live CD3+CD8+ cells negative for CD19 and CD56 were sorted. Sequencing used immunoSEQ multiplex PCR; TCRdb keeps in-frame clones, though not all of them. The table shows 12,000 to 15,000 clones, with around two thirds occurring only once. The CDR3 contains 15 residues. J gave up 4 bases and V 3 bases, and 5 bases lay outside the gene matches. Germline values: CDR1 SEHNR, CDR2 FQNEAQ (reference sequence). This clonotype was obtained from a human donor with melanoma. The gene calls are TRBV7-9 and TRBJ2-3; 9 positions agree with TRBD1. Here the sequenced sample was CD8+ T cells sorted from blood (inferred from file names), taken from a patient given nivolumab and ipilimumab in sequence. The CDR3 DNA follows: TGTGCCAGCAGCTTCCGGGACAGGGTCCCAGATACGCAGTATTTT. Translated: CASSFRDRVPDTQYF.